A single sample gave rise to the 23 T cell receptor beta chains below, sequenced in a study of cytomegalovirus exposure and HLA in healthy donors. The PCR ran on 60 Vbeta and 13 Jbeta primers. The method was immunoSEQ multiplex PCR; TCRdb's version includes in-frame clones alone and lacks a portion of them. The table has approximately 73,000 clones, around 77% seen once. Sequencing was performed on PBMCs. The receptors derive from a woman aged 40-49 years in good health and CMV-seropositive.

This chain joins TRBV5-4 and TRBJ1-2; 7 positions match TRBD1. From germline, CDR1 is SGHNT and CDR2 YYREEE (reference sequence). V trimming: 1 base; J trimming: 4 bases; junction bases outside the gene matches: 7. The CDR3 consists of 15 residues. The CDR3 is CASSLRQGKGYGYTF. The CDR3 region has the DNA TGTGCCAGCAGCTTGAGACAGGGAAAAGGCTATGGCTACACCTTC.

The genes are TRBV19 and TRBJ1-2; 7 bases align to TRBD1. CDR1 is LNHDA and CDR2 is SQIVND in the germline V gene (reference sequence). The CDR3 consists of 14 residues. The J segment lost 2 bases and the V segment lost 7 bases, leaving 7 bases of the junction unmatched. This chain's CDR3 is CASTNRGRNYGYTF. The CDR3 DNA follows: TGTGCCAGTACGAACAGGGGAAGGAACTATGGCTACACCTTC.

The chain is built from TRBV30 and TRBJ2-3; the D gene is possibly TRBD1 (5 bases). Trimming left V 4 bases short and J 0 bases short, with 8 bases between. The CDR3 consists of 13 residues. The germline gives CDR1 GTSNPN, CDR2 SVGIG (reference sequence). CDR3 sequence: CAWKGKSTDTQYF. The CDR3 nucleotides read TGTGCCTGGAAGGGGAAAAGCACAGATACGCAGTATTTT.

The CDR3 nucleotides read TGTGCCAGCAGCTTAACAGGGGTTATTTCACCCCTCCACTTT. The encoded protein is CASSLTGVISPLHF. The V and J genes are TRBV7-9 and TRBJ1-6, with TRBD1 identical over 7 bases. The ends lost 2 bases at V and 9 bases at J; junction bases unmatched: 4. CDR3 length equals 14 residues. In germline, CDR1 is SEHNR, CDR2 FQNEAQ (reference sequence).

V gene TRBV29-1 combines with J gene TRBJ2-1; the match to TRBD2 covers 7 bases. The V gene's germline CDR1 is SQVTM and CDR2 ANQGSEA. After removal of 4 bases from V and 3 bases from J, the junction contained 6 bases not matched to a gene. CDR3 length equals 14 residues. The CDR3: CSVVETSIYNEQFF. The CDR3 DNA follows: TGCAGCGTTGTTGAGACTAGCATCTACAATGAGCAGTTCTTC.

The count of this clone is one. The chain is built from TRBV18 and TRBJ2-1, with D unresolved. V lost 1 base and J lost 6, with 13 bases in between. The CDR3 is 15 amino acids. The germline gives CDR1 KGHSH, CDR2 LQKENI. The CDR3 DNA is TGTGCCAGCTCACCACTGAGCGCCGGTCTCAATGAGCAGTTCTTC. Translated, it gives CASSPLSAGLNEQFF.

In this sample, this clone turned up a few times. J is TRBJ1-5 and V is TRBV5-1, with 10 bases that match TRBD1. Germline CDR1 is SGHRS and CDR2 is YFSETQ. The CDR3 runs 16 residues. With V trimmed by 4 bases and J by 1 base, 5 bases remained unmatched. The CDR3 sequence: CASSEGQGGSNQPQHF. In DNA form, the CDR3 reads TGCGCCAGCAGCGAAGGACAGGGGGGAAGCAATCAGCCCCAGCATTTT.

This clone was seen a few times. The rearrangement links TRBV2 to TRBJ2-1; 10 bases match TRBD2. The V segment lost 2 bases and the J segment 6 bases; nucleotides outside the gene matches: 4. Germline values: CDR1 SNHLY, CDR2 FYNNEI. The CDR3 has 15 amino acids. CDR3 DNA sequence: TGTGCCAGCAGTGAACTAGCGGGAGTTGTCAATGAGCAGTTCTTC. It yields the protein CASSELAGVVNEQFF.

The chain couples TRBV5-1 to TRBJ2-5, with TRBD2 matching 9 bases. This CDR3 region has 14 residues. The V gene end was trimmed by 4 bases and the J gene end by 2 bases; junction bases not matched to a gene: 3. CDR1 and CDR2 (germline): SGHRS, YFSETQ. In DNA, the CDR3 is TGCGCCAGCAGCGTAGCGGGGGAGCAAGAGACCCAGTACTTC. It encodes CASSVAGEQETQYF.

V usage is TRBV7-8 and J usage is TRBJ2-7; 7 bases fit TRBD1. This CDR3 spans 14 amino acids. Looked up from germline, CDR1 is SGHVS and CDR2 is FQNEAQ. Trimming took 1 base from V and 5 from J; bases not matched to a gene: 5. This CDR3 is CASSLGQGRDEQYF. CDR3 sequence (DNA): TGTGCCAGCAGCTTAGGACAGGGACGTGACGAGCAGTACTTC.

The V gene is TRBV9, the J gene TRBJ2-2, with D maybe TRBD1 (5 bases). V gave up 0 bases and J gave up 9 bases, with 12 bases separating them. This CDR3 has 14 residues. Germline CDR1 is SGDLS and CDR2 is YYNGEE. The CDR3 loop is CASSVEGLNRELFF. The DNA for the CDR3 is TGTGCCAGCAGCGTAGAGGGGTTAAACAGGGAGCTGTTTTTT.

The chain couples TRBV5-1 to TRBJ2-3; D is unresolved. Deletions cut 4 bases from V and 3 bases from J, with 6 bases between. The germline CDR1 and CDR2 sequences are SGHRS and YFSETQ. This CDR3 is 12 amino acids long. Here the CDR3 reads CASSLSTDTQYF. CDR3 DNA sequence: TGCGCCAGCAGCCTATCAACAGATACGCAGTATTTT.

This CDR3 is CASSQDFSNYGYTF. CDR3 DNA sequence: TGTGCCAGCAGCCAAGATTTTAGTAACTATGGCTACACCTTC. This chain connects TRBV4-2 to TRBJ1-2; D is unresolved. The CDR3 runs to 14 residues. Germline V gives CDR1 LGHNA, CDR2 YNFKEQ. Trimming shortened V by 0 bases and J by 1 base, and 6 bases separated the two germline ends.

On this clone: One junction end does not reproduce the germline sequence, and a read error may be involved. The sample carries other DNA sequences with the same CDR3. The chain links TRBV28 to TRBJ1-1; 7 bases are a match to TRBD1. CDR3 length: 16 amino acids. Germline values: CDR1 MDHEN, CDR2 SYDVKM. Here the CDR3 DNA reads TGTGCCAGCAATGAGGGGGCGCCTGACCGGGTCACTGAAGCCTTCTTT. As protein: CASNEGAPDRVTEAFF. The full variable domain, its missing parts supplied by reference TRBV28 and TRBJ1-1, is DVKVTQSSRYLVKRTGEKVFLECVQDMDHENMFWYRQDPGLGLRLIYFSYDVKMKEKGDIPEGYSVSREKKERFSLILESASTNQTSMYLCASNEGAPDRVTEAFFGQGTRLTVV.

The chain links TRBV6-1 to TRBJ2-7, with D tentatively TRBD1 (5 bases). V was shortened by 0 bases and J by 3 bases, with 21 bases between the two germline ends. The CDR3 runs to 18 residues. Germline V CDR1 and CDR2: MNHNS, SASEGT. The CDR3 loop is CASSEAFHSRAKIYEQYF. CDR3 in DNA: TGTGCCAGCAGTGAAGCGTTTCATAGCAGGGCGAAAATCTACGAGCAGTACTTC.

The rearrangement links TRBV14 to TRBJ1-4; D call uncertain. The CDR3 totals 20 residues. The germline V gene has CDR1 SGHDN and CDR2 FVKESK. V lost 3 bases and J 0 bases, leaving 23 bases between the germline ends. The CDR3 coding sequence is TGTGCCAGCAGCCACCCCCTAGCCTCATTGTACGTAGCAACTAATGAAAAACTGTTTTTT. Its translation is CASSHPLASLYVATNEKLFF.

The J gene is TRBJ2-6, the V gene TRBV19; 7 nucleotides agree with TRBD2. Losses at the gene ends were 6 bases for V and 0 bases for J; bases not matched to a gene: 20. CDR1 and CDR2 from the germline V gene are LNHDA and SQIVND (reference sequence). The CDR3 runs 21 residues. In DNA form, the CDR3 reads TGTGCCAGTAGGCCACCGTCTATGGGGACTATTCCTCCCTCTGGGGCCAACGTCCTGACTTTC. The encoded protein is CASRPPSMGTIPPSGANVLTF.

The chain uses TRBV5-1 and TRBJ1-6; D uncertain. The length of the CDR3 is 14 residues. Trimming stripped 0 bases from V and 12 bases from J, with 13 bases between. Germline values: CDR1 SGHRS, CDR2 YFSETQ. The CDR3 reads CASSLGFEGGPLHF. DNA for the CDR3: TGCGCCAGCAGCTTGGGATTCGAGGGCGGACCCCTCCACTTT. The whole variable domain, filled in from reference TRBV5-1 and TRBJ1-6, reads KAGVTQTPRYLIKTRGQQVTLSCSPISGHRSVSWYQQTPGQGLQFLFEYFSETQRNKGNFPGRFSGRQFSNSRSEMNVSTLELGDSALYLCASSLGFEGGPLHFGNGTRLTVT.

The J gene is TRBJ2-7, the V gene TRBV5-6; 11 bases line up with TRBD2. In germline, CDR1 is SGHDT, CDR2 YYEEEE. There are 16 residues in the CDR3. The junction had 6 bases not matched to a gene; V was cut back by 4 bases and J by 0 bases. This chain's CDR3 is CASSTKTSGSSYEQYF. The DNA of the CDR3 is TGTGCCAGCAGCACAAAAACTAGCGGGAGCTCCTACGAGCAGTACTTC.

The J gene is TRBJ1-4, the V gene TRBV7-8, with 7 bases that match TRBD1. The CDR3 has 15 residues. Germline V gene sequence: CDR1 SGHVS, CDR2 FQNEAQ. After removal of 0 bases from V and 5 bases from J, the junction contained 3 bases not matched to a gene. The CDR3 bases are TGTGCCAGCAGCTTAGCTACAGGGGCAAATGAAAAACTGTTTTTT. Translating it yields CASSLATGANEKLFF.

This chain links TRBV30 with TRBJ2-2; tentative D call: TRBD2 (7 bases). Germline CDR1 reads GTSNPN; CDR2 reads SVGIG (reference sequence). V was clipped by 5 bases and J by 7 bases, with 11 bases between them. The CDR3 has 12 residues. The CDR3 bases are TGTGCCTGGTGGGGGGGCAGCGGGGAGCTGTTTTTT. As protein: CAWWGGSGELFF.

This clone occurred a few times. This rearrangement joins TRBV9 to TRBJ2-2; no firm D call. This CDR3 is 14 amino acids long. The germline CDR1 and CDR2 sequences are SGDLS and YYNGEE. V was shortened by 4 bases and J by 0 bases, with 7 bases between the two germline ends. The CDR3 spells CASSPRSNTGELFF. The CDR3 nucleotides read TGTGCCAGCAGCCCTAGATCGAACACCGGGGAGCTGTTTTTT.

This chain joins TRBV30 and TRBJ2-1, with 11 nucleotides matching TRBD2. CDR3 size: 15 residues. The V gene's germline CDR1 is GTSNPN and CDR2 SVGIG (reference sequence). J lost 9 bases, V lost 0 bases, and 7 bases had no gene match. The CDR3 reads CAWSVLAGVFIEQFF. Here the CDR3 DNA reads TGTGCCTGGAGTGTACTAGCGGGAGTTTTTATTGAGCAGTTCTTC.